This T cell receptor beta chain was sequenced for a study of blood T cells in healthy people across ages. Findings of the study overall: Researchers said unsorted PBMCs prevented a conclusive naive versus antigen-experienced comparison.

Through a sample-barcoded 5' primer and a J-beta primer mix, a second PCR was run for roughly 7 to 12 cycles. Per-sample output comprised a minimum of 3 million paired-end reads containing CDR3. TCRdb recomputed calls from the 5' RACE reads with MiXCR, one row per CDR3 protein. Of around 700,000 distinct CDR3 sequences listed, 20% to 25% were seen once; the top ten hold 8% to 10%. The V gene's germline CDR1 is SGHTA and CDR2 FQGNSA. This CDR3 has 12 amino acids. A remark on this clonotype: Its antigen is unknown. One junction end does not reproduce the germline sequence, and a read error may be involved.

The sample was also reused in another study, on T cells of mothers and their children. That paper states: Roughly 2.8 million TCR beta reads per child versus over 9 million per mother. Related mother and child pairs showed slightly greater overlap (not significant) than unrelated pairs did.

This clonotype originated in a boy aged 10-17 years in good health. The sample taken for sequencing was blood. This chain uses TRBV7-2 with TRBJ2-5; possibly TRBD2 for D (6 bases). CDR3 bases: TGTGCCAGCAGCTTACCCGGGACTGTCGGGTTCTTC. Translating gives CASSLPGTVGFF.